Shown below are 28 T cell receptor beta chains from a single sample sequenced in a study of T cells in Graves' hyperthyroidism and ophthalmopathy. The TCR beta CDR3 regions underwent amplification using RNA transcripts as the source. The TCR CDR3 was amplified in a first-round RT-PCR using the HTBI primer set. TCRdb fed the multiplex PCR reads into MiXCR, producing one record per CDR3 protein. Of about 59,000 distinct CDR3 sequences in the sample, roughly 50% are singletons; the top ten hold about 3.3%. Input material: blood. The receptors stem from a woman aged 55-69 years with Graves' ophthalmopathy.

This clonotype counts as medium-sized. V and J are TRBV10-3 and TRBJ2-7; weak D call: TRBD2 (6 bases). Germline CDR1 reads ENHRY; CDR2 reads SYGVKD. The CDR3 is 15 residues long. Trimming left V 6 bases short and J 3 bases short, with 18 bases between. CDR3 amino acids: CAISDEEGAIYEQYF. CDR3 DNA sequence: TGTGCCATCAGCGACGAGGAGGGAGCGATCTACGAGCAGTACTTC.

This clonotype was picked up many times. This chain links TRBV9 with TRBJ1-5; no firm D call. There are 14 residues in the CDR3. CDR1 SGDLS and CDR2 YYNGEE come from the germline V gene. Between the trimmed V and J ends, which lost 0 bases and 2 bases, there was a span of 6 bases. The CDR3 loop is CASSVGGGNQPQHF. DNA of the CDR3: TGTGCCAGCAGCGTAGGTGGCGGCAATCAGCCCCAGCATTTT.

By share, this clonotype ranks as medium-sized (0.01 to 0.1%). The V gene is TRBV29-1, the J gene TRBJ1-4; weak D call: TRBD1 (6 bases). Looked up from germline, CDR1 is SQVTM and CDR2 is ANQGSEA. The CDR3 extends over 13 amino acids. Trimming left V 7 bases short and J 4 bases short, with 13 bases between. CDR3 residues: CSGLQGDNEKLFF. The CDR3 DNA is TGCAGCGGACTACAGGGTGATAATGAAAAACTGTTTTTT. Complete variable domain (other parts from reference TRBV29-1 and TRBJ1-4): SAVISQKPSRDICQRGTSLTIQCQVDSQVTMMFWYRQQPGQSLTLIATANQGSEATYESGFVIDKFPISRPNLTFSTLTVSNMSPEDSSIYLCSGLQGDNEKLFFGSGTQLSVL.

The table lists this clonotype with a count of one. This chain uses TRBV29-1 with TRBJ2-7, with 11 bases that match TRBD2. CDR3 length equals 14 residues. CDR1 is SQVTM and CDR2 is ANQGSEA in the germline V gene. Unmatched junction bases numbered 3, after V lost 4 bases and J lost 1 base. The CDR3 nucleotides read TGCAGCGTTGTCCTAGCGGGAGGTTCCTACGAGCAGTACTTC. Its protein is CSVVLAGGSYEQYF.

This clonotype was counted at least ten times. J is TRBJ1-5 and V is TRBV6-5; 10 nucleotides align to TRBD1. In germline, CDR1 is MNHEY, CDR2 SVGAGI. Losses at the gene ends were 9 bases for V and 4 bases for J; bases not matched to a gene: 6. The CDR3 is made up of 14 amino acids. The CDR3 is CASGDRGRNQPQHF. CDR3 nucleotide sequence: TGTGCCAGTGGGGACAGGGGAAGAAATCAGCCCCAGCATTTT.

This clonotype has a count of ten or more. This chain uses TRBV27 with TRBJ2-3; TRBD1 agrees at 7 bases. Germline CDR1 is MNHEY and CDR2 is SMNVEV (reference sequence). The CDR3 totals 15 residues. With V trimmed by 7 bases and J by 4 bases, 11 bases remained unmatched. The CDR3 nucleotides are TGTGCCAGCACCGGACGACAGGGTCTGGCAGATACGCAGTATTTT. This gives the protein CASTGRQGLADTQYF.

This clonotype was found many times. The chain recombines TRBV9 with TRBJ2-5; D is perhaps TRBD2 (6 bases). The CDR3 totals 13 residues. Trimming left V 4 bases short and J 5 bases short, with 12 bases between. CDR1 SGDLS and CDR2 YYNGEE come from the germline V gene. The CDR3, as DNA: TGTGCCAGCAGCCCCGGGGGAGAGGAGACCCAGTACTTC. This translates into CASSPGGEETQYF.

The chain is built from TRBV24-1 and TRBJ1-5; the match to TRBD1 covers 7 bases. CDR1 is KGHDR, CDR2 SFDVKD, per germline. This CDR3 is built from 15 residues. Trimming at V came to 3 bases and at J to 6 bases, leaving 7 bases not matched to a gene. DNA for the CDR3: TGTGCCACCAGTGATCGCAGACAGGGTCCTCAGCCCCAGCATTTT. Protein sequence: CATSDRRQGPQPQHF.

At least ten counts were recorded for this clonotype. V usage is TRBV28 and J usage is TRBJ2-6; TRBD2 matches at 7 bases. The V segment lost 3 bases and the J segment 3 bases; nucleotides outside the gene matches: 8. This CDR3 is 17 amino acids long. CDR1 and CDR2 (germline): MDHEN, SYDVKM. The CDR3 sequence is CASSFLGRGNGANVLTF. CDR3 coding DNA: TGTGCCAGCAGTTTTCTGGGGAGGGGTAATGGGGCCAACGTCCTGACTTTC.

This clonotype occurred many times. The J gene is TRBJ1-2, the V gene TRBV5-1; 7 bases are a match to TRBD1. The germline V gene encodes CDR1 SGHRS and CDR2 YFSETQ. V was pared by 4 bases and J by 5 bases, with 17 bases of the junction left unmatched. This CDR3 contains 17 residues. The CDR3 protein is CASSVPGQRTPEYGYTF. CDR3 sequence (DNA): TGCGCCAGCAGCGTGCCGGGACAGCGCACCCCTGAGTATGGCTACACCTTC.

The chain employs TRBV10-1 and TRBJ2-1; D is perhaps TRBD1 (7 bases). Trimming left V 4 bases short and J 12 bases short, with 25 bases between. Germline V gene sequence: CDR1 WNHNN, CDR2 SYGVQD (reference sequence). The CDR3 spans 16 residues. The CDR3 reads CASSVSTTGRTDTQFF. In nucleotides, the CDR3 is TGCGCCAGCAGTGTGAGCACGACAGGGAGGACAGATACGCAGTTCTTC.

This clonotype came up many times. This chain connects TRBV20-1 to TRBJ2-2; 12 bases match TRBD2. CDR1 and CDR2 (germline): DFQATT, SNEGSKA (reference sequence). The J segment lost 4 bases and the V segment lost 3 bases, leaving 12 bases of the junction unmatched. The CDR3 is 18 amino acids. The CDR3 region is CSASPSPRLAGATGELFF. CDR3 coding DNA: TGCAGTGCTAGTCCGTCACCAAGACTAGCGGGAGCCACCGGGGAGCTGTTTTTT.

In this sample, this clonotype turned up many times. The chain couples TRBV15 to TRBJ2-5; D unresolved. Per germline, CDR1 LNHNV and CDR2 YYDKDF (reference sequence). The V end lost 3 bases, the J end lost 2 bases, and 4 bases lay between the germline ends. The CDR3 length is 12 residues. CDR3 region: CATSSTQETQYF. The CDR3 DNA reads TGTGCCACCAGCAGTACACAAGAGACCCAGTACTTC.

This chain joins TRBV5-4 and TRBJ1-2, with TRBD1 matching 11 bases. The CDR3 contains 16 residues. Looked up from germline, CDR1 is SGHNT and CDR2 is YYREEE (reference sequence). The J segment lost 7 bases and the V segment lost 4 bases, leaving 12 bases of the junction unmatched. The CDR3 nucleotides are TGTGCCAGCAGCCGATTACCGGACAGGGGGCTTGGTGGCTACACCTTC. Its translation is CASSRLPDRGLGGYTF.

The chain combines TRBV10-3 with TRBJ1-4, with 9 positions matching TRBD1. J lost 5 bases, V lost 10 bases, and 8 bases had no gene match. Germline CDR1 and CDR2: ENHRY and SYGVKD. The CDR3 consists of 14 residues. The CDR3 DNA sequence: TGTGCCACATCCGGGACAGGGATAAATGAAAAACTGTTTTTT. This gives the protein CATSGTGINEKLFF.

This clonotype was counted between two and nine times. The chain joins TRBV24-1 to TRBJ2-5; weak D call: TRBD2 (6 bases). The CDR3 contains 16 residues. V lost 5 bases, J lost 3 bases, and 18 bases lay in between. Germline lookup yields CDR1 KGHDR and CDR2 SFDVKD. CDR3 region: CATSAPLLPGEETQYF. CDR3 nucleotides: TGTGCCACCAGTGCTCCCCTACTACCGGGAGAAGAGACCCAGTACTTC.

The chain uses TRBV7-9 and TRBJ1-5; 7 bases line up with TRBD1. This CDR3 contains 14 residues. With V trimmed by 2 bases and J by 11 bases, 9 bases remained unmatched. Germline-derived CDR1 and CDR2 are SEHNR and FQNEAQ (reference sequence). The DNA for the CDR3 is TGTGCCAGCAGCTTACCAGGGGGTGCGGAGACCCAGCATTTT. This translates into CASSLPGGAETQHF.

Judged by abundance, this clonotype is medium-sized. Here the CDR3 reads CSADRDRYEQYF. The CDR3 nucleotides are TGCAGTGCCGACCGGGACAGGTACGAGCAGTACTTC. The V and J genes are TRBV20-1 and TRBJ2-7; 8 nucleotides agree with TRBD1. CDR3 length equals 12 residues. V dropped 6 bases and J dropped 4; count of bases not matched to a gene: 5. Per the germline V gene, CDR1 is DFQATT and CDR2 is SNEGSKA (reference sequence).

This clonotype appeared a single time. The chain combines TRBV14 with TRBJ1-2, with a tentative D call TRBD1 (5 bases). Germline V gene lookup returns CDR1 SGHDN and CDR2 FVKESK. V gave up 0 bases and J gave up 12 bases, with 17 bases separating them. CDR3 length equals 14 residues. The CDR3 is CASSQERGHSGNTF. CDR3 bases: TGTGCCAGCAGCCAAGAGCGGGGCCACTCTGGAAACACCTTC. The full variable domain, in which reference TRBV14 and TRBJ1-2 provide the parts outside the CDR3, is EAGVTQFPSHSVIEKGQTVTLRCDPISGHDNLYWYRRVMGKEIKFLLHFVKESKQDESGMPNNRFLAERTGGTYSTLKVQPAELEDSGVYFCASSQERGHSGNTFGSGTRLTVV.

This clonotype is classed as medium-sized. The V call is TRBV7-2, the J call TRBJ1-2; D gene ambiguous. The V gene lost 1 base and the J gene lost 8 bases, with 8 bases spanning the gap. Germline CDR1 and CDR2: SGHTA and FQGNSA. The CDR3 sequence is 12 residues long. Here the CDR3 DNA reads TGTGCCAGCAGCTTAGGTTTGGGGGGCTACACCTTC. This sequence encodes CASSLGLGGYTF.

This clonotype is labeled as medium-sized. The J gene is TRBJ2-7, the V gene TRBV29-1; 9 nucleotides line up with TRBD2. V shed 4 bases, J shed 0 bases, and the junction held 4 bases outside the gene matches. CDR3 length equals 14 residues. Germline CDR1 and CDR2: SQVTM and ANQGSEA. The CDR3 loop is CSVVLAGISYEQYF. The CDR3 DNA is TGCAGCGTTGTACTAGCGGGTATCTCCTACGAGCAGTACTTC.

The chain links TRBV20-1 to TRBJ2-1, with D possibly called TRBD1 or TRBD2 (6 bases each). Germline V gives CDR1 DFQATT, CDR2 SNEGSKA (reference sequence). The CDR3 has 13 residues. Trimming removed 4 bases from V and 5 bases from J, with 12 bases in between. CDR3 sequence (DNA): TGCAGTGCTAAGATAAGGGGGGACAATGAGCAGTTCTTC. Its protein product is CSAKIRGDNEQFF.

The sample holds many counts of this clonotype. The rearrangement joins TRBV12-3 or TRBV12-4 to TRBJ1-2, with D unresolved. Trimming took 4 bases from V and 3 from J, leaving 3 bases between them. This CDR3 has 11 amino acids. The CDR3 nucleotides read TGTGCCAGCAGTTCGTACTATGGCTACACCTTC. Protein sequence: CASSSYYGYTF.

At least ten counts were recorded for this clonotype. The rearrangement uses TRBV20-1 and TRBJ2-5; TRBD1 might be the D (6 bases). CDR3 length equals 16 residues. Germline-derived CDR1 and CDR2 are DFQATT and SNEGSKA (reference sequence). V was trimmed by 0 bases and J by 2 bases, leaving 16 bases between them. Here the CDR3 reads CSARDSHLGQQETQYF. The DNA for the CDR3 is TGCAGTGCTAGAGATTCCCACCTTGGACAGCAAGAGACCCAGTACTTC.

The chain combines TRBV11-3 with TRBJ2-1; either TRBD1 or TRBD2 may supply D (5 bases each). Trimming pared 1 base from V and 9 bases from J, leaving 7 bases between. Germline V CDR1 and CDR2: SGHNT, YENEEA. This CDR3 is 12 amino acids long. The CDR3 nucleotides read TGTGCCAGCAGCTTAGCTGGGGGTGAGCAGTTCTTC. Translation: CASSLAGGEQFF.

About this clonotype itself: Germline is not matched at one junction end, which may reflect a read error. The chain is built from TRBV20-1 and TRBJ2-1, with 8 bases identical to TRBD1. Germline CDR1 reads DFQATT; CDR2 reads SNEGSKA (reference sequence). CDR3 length: 11 residues. The CDR3 sequence is CSAQGANEQSF. The DNA for the CDR3 is TGCAGTGCCCAGGGGGCGAATGAGCAGTCCTTC.

The V call is TRBV13, the J call TRBJ2-1; perhaps TRBD1 as D (6 bases). V lost 6 bases to trimming and J lost 3 bases, with 15 bases between them. The CDR3 covers 15 residues. Germline CDR1 is PRHDT and CDR2 is FYEKMQ (reference sequence). The CDR3 sequence is CASRPWGQNYNEQFF. The CDR3 nucleotides are TGTGCCAGCAGGCCTTGGGGACAAAACTACAATGAGCAGTTCTTC. The full variable domain, rest sourced from reference TRBV13 and TRBJ2-1, is AAGVIQSPRHLIKEKRETATLKCYPIPRHDTVYWYQQGPGQDPQFLISFYEKMQSDKGSIPDRFSAQQFSDYHSELNMSSLELGDSALYFCASRPWGQNYNEQFFGPGTRLTVL.

Comments on this clonotype: Since the CDR3 does not end with the conserved phenylalanine or tryptophan, this likely comes from a read error. It is unclear where the CDR3 begins or ends on the DNA, so no DNA is shown, and the CDR3 is as TCRdb lists it. The V and J genes are TRBV5-6 and TRBJ1-2; the table's D call, TRBD1, was not checked against the DNA. The germline V gene encodes CDR1 SGHDT and CDR2 YYEEEE. The CDR3 has 11 residues if both end residues are counted. This CDR3 is CASTLGRGLEI.